The clone carrying this T cell receptor (beta chain) came up a few times. The germline V gene encodes CDR1 KGHSH and CDR2 LQKENI. This CDR3 contains 16 residues. V was trimmed by 0 bases and J by 1 base, leaving 10 bases between them. The data are from a study of T cells after yellow fever vaccination. TCRdb re-derived calls from the 5' RACE reads in MiXCR, one entry per CDR3 protein. Among 200,000 or so distinct CDR3 sequences listed, less than 7.5% were seen once. The sample here was CD4+ T cells sorted from PBMCs, taken on the day of the yellow fever booster vaccination. The source of this sequence is a man aged 25 to 40 who received the YFV17D yellow fever vaccine. The chain links TRBV18 to TRBJ2-1; no definite D call. The CDR3 DNA reads as TGTGCCAGCTCACCACCCACAGTTAGGTCCTACAATGAGCAGTTCTTC. The encoded protein is CASSPPTVRSYNEQFF. Using reference TRBV18 and TRBJ2-1 for the parts outside the CDR3, the full variable domain is NAGVMQNPRHLVRRRGQEARLRCSPMKGHSHVYWYRQLPEEGLKFMVYLQKENIIDESGMPKERFSAEFPKEGPSILRIQQVVRGDSAAYFCASSPPTVRSYNEQFFGPGTRLTVL.